This T cell receptor beta chain stems from a study of cytomegalovirus exposure and HLA in healthy donors. About the research overall: Of all 400 or so donors who were genotyped, 80% to 85% belonged to the Caucasian-associated ancestry cluster. Study observations and caveats: V- and J-gene trimming of TCR beta was linked (in a later analysis) to a missense DCLRE1C variant. Donor immune exposure was known only as CMV serostatus.

V lost 2 bases, J lost 5 bases, and 12 bases lay in between. CDR3 size: 15 residues. Germline-derived CDR1 and CDR2 are ENHRY and SYGVKD. The PCR employed 60 Vbeta primers together with 13 Jbeta primers. TCRdb's table, derived via immunoSEQ multiplex PCR, lists solely in-frame clones and lacks some. The table lists about 140,000 clones. A note on this clone: The antigen is undetermined.

The chain is built from TRBV10-3 and TRBJ1-4; D gene unclear. This TCR was sampled from a man aged 40-49 years in good health and CMV-seronegative. Material for sequencing was PBMCs. The CDR3 spells CAISEAGGTNEKLFF. The CDR3 DNA is TGTGCCATCAGTGAGGCAGGTGGTACCAATGAAAAACTGTTTTTT.